The T cell receptor (beta chain) described here comes from a study of preoperative IRX-2 immunotherapy in early breast cancer. There are 15 residues in the CDR3. Per the germline V gene, CDR1 is LNHDA and CDR2 is SQIVND (reference sequence). Trimming removed 5 bases at V and 5 bases at J, with 18 bases between. Treatment in this sample: preoperative locoregional IRX-2 cytokine immunotherapy. This phase Ib study tested locoregional IRX-2 cytokine immunotherapy given before surgery. Only in-frame clones appear in the TCRdb table, and some are missing; sequencing was by immunoSEQ multiplex PCR. The sample carries about 1,100 clones, under 70% recorded once.

Sequencing was performed on tumor tissue, taken before IRX-2 immunotherapy. This TCR was sampled from a human donor with breast cancer. This chain uses TRBV19 with TRBJ2-5; D possibly corresponds to TRBD1 (6 bases). Written as DNA, the CDR3 is TGTGCCAGTAGTCTCCGGGACACCCCGCGGGAGACCCAGTACTTC. Encoded protein: CASSLRDTPRETQYF.